The 22 T cell receptor beta chains in this list originate from one sample, sequenced in a study of CD8 T cells in Susac syndrome (dated by TCRdb to the late 2010s). Library prep was done by the immunoSEQ multiplex PCR assay. RNA was extracted with the RNeasy kit and roughly 0.45 to 1 ug was reverse transcribed using random hexamers. TCRdb itself trimmed the public reads at Q25 with fastp, ran MiXCR and retained productive beta chains. CDR3 protein duplicates are merged, each entry listing the most common genes and DNA. The sample has around 150,000 distinct CDR3 sequences on record, around 94% of them singletons. Jointly, the top ten make up over 0.12% of the sample. The sequenced material came from CD4+ T cells from PBMCs. The receptors stem from a human donor in good health.

V is TRBV29-1 and J is TRBJ1-1; no reliable D call. CDR1 and CDR2 from the germline V gene are SQVTM and ANQGSEA. Trimming removed 6 bases from V and 1 base from J, with 12 bases in between. CDR3 length equals 13 residues. CDR3 sequence reads: CSVERSSNTEAFF. DNA of the CDR3: TGCAGCGTGGAAAGGTCCTCGAACACTGAAGCTTTCTTT.

The chain employs TRBV14 and TRBJ1-6; D remains unclear. The CDR3 totals 13 residues. Deletions cut 0 bases from V and 8 bases from J, with 5 bases between. The V gene's germline CDR1 is SGHDN and CDR2 FVKESK. The DNA of the CDR3 is TGTGCCAGCAGCCAAGACATGTATTCACCCCTCCACTTT. Protein product: CASSQDMYSPLHF.

The chain recombines TRBV5-1 with TRBJ2-5; D unresolved. Trimming stripped 4 bases from V and 1 base from J, with 8 bases between. This CDR3 is 13 amino acids long. Per the germline V gene, CDR1 is SGHRS and CDR2 is YFSETQ. CDR3 in amino acids: CASSQQSQETQYF. The DNA for the CDR3 is TGCGCCAGCAGCCAACAGAGCCAAGAGACCCAGTACTTC.

The chain carries TRBV2 and TRBJ2-2, with 7 bases lining up with TRBD2. Germline CDR1 and CDR2: SNHLY and FYNNEI. This CDR3 is 15 amino acids long. After removal of 8 bases from V and 5 bases from J, the junction contained 11 bases not matched to a gene. DNA of the CDR3: TGTGCCAGCCTCGGCCATGGGGGACTAACCGGGGAGCTGTTTTTT. Protein product: CASLGHGGLTGELFF.

The chain carries TRBV24-1 and TRBJ2-5, with D perhaps matching TRBD2 (6 bases). The V end was cut by 5 bases, the J end by 5 bases, with 11 bases between. Germline V lookup: CDR1 KGHDR, CDR2 SFDVKD. The CDR3 length is 13 residues. This CDR3 reads CATSGGDRETQYF. CDR3 bases: TGTGCCACCAGTGGCGGGGACCGGGAGACCCAGTACTTC.

This chain joins TRBV15 and TRBJ2-1, with 8 bases identical to TRBD1. Germline V gene data show CDR1 as LNHNV and CDR2 as YYDKDF (reference sequence). Trimming cost V 0 bases and J 5 bases; bases outside gene matches: 9. The CDR3 covers 17 residues. The CDR3, as DNA: TGTGCCACCAGCAGAGATGCAGGGGGCGCGGGCAACAATGAGCAGTTCTTC. Protein sequence: CATSRDAGGAGNNEQFF. The full variable domain, in which reference TRBV15 and TRBJ2-1 provide the parts outside the CDR3, is DAMVIQNPRYQVTQFGKPVTLSCSQTLNHNVMYWYQQKSSQAPKLLFHYYDKDFNNEADTPDNFQSRRPNTSFCFLDIRSPGLGDTAMYLCATSRDAGGAGNNEQFFGPGTRLTVL.

The V call is TRBV20-1, the J call TRBJ1-5, with a weak D call TRBD1 (6 bases). Trimming stripped 5 bases from V and 0 bases from J, with 11 bases between. The germline gives CDR1 DFQATT, CDR2 SNEGSKA (reference sequence). The CDR3 totals 14 residues. The CDR3 spells CSASRGDSNQPQHF. The CDR3 coding sequence is TGCAGTGCTTCGAGGGGGGATAGCAATCAGCCCCAGCATTTT.

This clonotype appeared a single time. V gene TRBV18 combines with J gene TRBJ2-7, with 7 bases lining up with TRBD2. With V trimmed by 5 bases and J by 2 bases, 3 bases remained unmatched. Germline V gene data show CDR1 as KGHSH and CDR2 as LQKENI. This CDR3 spans 13 amino acids. The CDR3 protein is CASSETSPYEQYF. For the CDR3, the DNA is TGTGCCAGCTCAGAGACTAGCCCCTACGAGCAGTACTTC.

The V and J genes are TRBV7-9 and TRBJ1-4; unclear D gene. The CDR3 is made up of 12 amino acids. The V and J ends lost 6 bases and 8 bases respectively, with 10 bases between them. Germline lookup yields CDR1 SEHNR and CDR2 FQNEAQ (reference sequence). The DNA of the CDR3 is TGTGCCAGCAGTCCGCACGGAGAAAAACTGTTTTTT. Translated: CASSPHGEKLFF.

This chain connects TRBV7-2 to TRBJ2-7; D possibly corresponds to TRBD1 (6 bases). This CDR3 is 14 amino acids long. V was shortened by 2 bases and J by 5 bases, with 13 bases between the two germline ends. Looked up from germline, CDR1 is SGHTA and CDR2 is FQGNSA. Here the CDR3 DNA reads TGTGCCAGCAGCTTAAGGGCAGGGGACAACGAGCAGTACTTC. It translates to CASSLRAGDNEQYF.

The V and J genes are TRBV20-1 and TRBJ2-5, with 7 positions matching TRBD2. The V gene end was trimmed by 6 bases and the J gene end by 3 bases; junction bases not matched to a gene: 10. The CDR3 runs 14 residues. Germline lookup yields CDR1 DFQATT and CDR2 SNEGSKA (reference sequence). For the CDR3, the DNA is TGCAGTGCCCAACGCGGGACTACCGAAGAGACCCAGTACTTC. Protein product: CSAQRGTTEETQYF.

The rearrangement uses TRBV5-1 and TRBJ2-1, with D perhaps TRBD1 or TRBD2 (6 bases each). The CDR3 has 15 amino acids. The ends were cut back, 0 bases at V and 5 bases at J, with 12 bases in the middle. Germline assignment: CDR1 SGHRS and CDR2 YFSETQ. In DNA, the CDR3 is TGCGCCAGCAGCTTGGAGGGGGGCGCTCACAATGAGCAGTTCTTC. It translates to CASSLEGGAHNEQFF. Supplemented by reference TRBV5-1 and TRBJ2-1, the full variable domain reads KAGVTQTPRYLIKTRGQQVTLSCSPISGHRSVSWYQQTPGQGLQFLFEYFSETQRNKGNFPGRFSGRQFSNSRSEMNVSTLELGDSALYLCASSLEGGAHNEQFFGPGTRLTVL.

V is TRBV4-1 and J is TRBJ1-2; TRBD1 matches 8 bases. The CDR3 has 15 amino acids. Germline V gives CDR1 MGHRA, CDR2 YSYEKL. V lost 1 base and J lost 7; bases outside the gene matches: 8. The CDR3 region is CASSQAGQGAFGYTF. The CDR3 nucleotides are TGCGCCAGCAGCCAAGCGGGCCAGGGGGCGTTTGGCTACACCTTC.

V and J are TRBV7-9 and TRBJ2-3, with D possibly being TRBD1 (5 bases). Between the trimmed V and J ends, which lost 0 bases and 2 bases, there was a span of 9 bases. The CDR3 has 15 amino acids. Germline CDR1 SEHNR, CDR2 FQNEAQ (reference sequence). Written as DNA, the CDR3 is TGTGCCAGCAGCTTAGCGCCAGGGAACACAGATACGCAGTATTTT. This translates into CASSLAPGNTDTQYF.

This rearrangement joins TRBV5-1 to TRBJ1-4, with no clear D. The CDR3 sequence is 13 residues long. Germline V gene lookup returns CDR1 SGHRS and CDR2 YFSETQ. The V gene lost 0 bases and the J gene lost 8 bases, with 8 bases spanning the gap. This CDR3 reads CASSLVQEEKLFF. CDR3 DNA: TGCGCCAGCAGCTTGGTCCAGGAGGAAAAACTGTTTTTT.

The rearrangement joins TRBV28 to TRBJ2-5; D is possibly TRBD1 (5 bases). V lost 8 bases, J lost 9 bases, and 25 bases lay in between. Germline V gives CDR1 MDHEN, CDR2 SYDVKM. The CDR3 covers 15 residues. CDR3 DNA sequence: TGTGCCAGCTTCCCTCGGCAGACAGCCACACGAGCCCAGTACTTC. Protein product: CASFPRQTATRAQYF.

The gene calls are TRBV6-6 and TRBJ1-4; 7 bases line up with TRBD1. The V gene end was trimmed by 0 bases and the J gene end by 7 bases; junction bases not matched to a gene: 2. Germline V gives CDR1 MNHNY, CDR2 SVGAGI (reference sequence). This CDR3 contains 14 residues. CDR3 sequence (DNA): TGTGCCAGCAGTTACTCGGGGGACAGTGAAAAACTGTTTTTT. This gives the protein CASSYSGDSEKLFF.

The chain uses TRBV29-1 and TRBJ2-1; possibly TRBD1 or TRBD2 for D (5 bases each). Germline CDR1 SQVTM, CDR2 ANQGSEA. The V gene lost 5 bases and the J gene lost 6 bases, with 11 bases spanning the gap. The length of the CDR3 is 12 residues. The CDR3 coding sequence is TGCAGCGTTACTGGGACCGGCAATGAGCAGTTCTTC. This codes for CSVTGTGNEQFF.

The chain has TRBV5-1 and TRBJ2-3; D ambiguous. Per germline, CDR1 SGHRS and CDR2 YFSETQ. The CDR3 consists of 14 residues. The germline V and J ends were trimmed by 5 bases and 1 base, with 11 bases remaining between them. CDR3: CASRPMEGTDTQYF. CDR3 bases: TGCGCCAGCAGGCCAATGGAAGGCACAGATACGCAGTATTTT.

The V and J genes are TRBV29-1 and TRBJ2-5, with a tentative D call TRBD1 (5 bases). This CDR3 spans 15 amino acids. Germline lookup yields CDR1 SQVTM and CDR2 ANQGSEA. V lost 1 base, J lost 5 bases, and 17 bases lay in between. The CDR3 nucleotides are TGCAGCGTTGAAGGCGATAGACAGAAGTGGGAGACCCAGTACTTC. It codes for CSVEGDRQKWETQYF.

A single count supports this clonotype. V gene TRBV5-1 combines with J gene TRBJ2-7; 7 bases match TRBD1. V lost 0 bases, J lost 6 bases, and 3 bases stayed unmatched. This CDR3 comprises 13 residues. In germline, CDR1 is SGHRS, CDR2 YFSETQ. CDR3 DNA: TGCGCCAGCAGCTTGGAGGCAGGGGGCGAGCAGTACTTC. Encoded protein: CASSLEAGGEQYF.

The chain is built from TRBV11-1 and TRBJ2-5; a possible D gene is TRBD2 (6 bases). CDR1 is SGHAT and CDR2 is FQDESV in the germline V gene (reference sequence). This CDR3 has 15 amino acids. V dropped 3 bases and J dropped 1 base, with 12 bases sitting between them. The CDR3 protein is CASSLHRDSQETQYF. CDR3 sequence (DNA): TGTGCCAGCAGCTTGCACCGGGACTCCCAAGAGACCCAGTACTTC.